The 24 T cell receptor beta chains reported below all come from one sample, sequenced in a study of blood T cells in healthy people across ages. Alongside a J-beta primer mix, a sample-barcoded 5' primer served in a second PCR lasting roughly 6 to 11 cycles. One entry per CDR3 protein results from TCRdb running MiXCR on the 5' RACE reads. The sample has fewer than 1,200,000 distinct CDR3 sequences; 20% to 25% are singletons. These data were also filed under a second study, of T cells of mothers and their children.

The sample was blood. These receptors came from a girl aged 2-10 years in good health.

Remarks on this clonotype: This may be a read error, as it is one base from a much larger clone. The J gene is TRBJ1-1, the V gene TRBV9; maybe TRBD1 (5 bases). Germline CDR1 reads SGDLS; CDR2 reads YYNGEE. V was shortened by 0 bases and J by 0 bases, with 9 bases between the two germline ends. The CDR3 loop spans 15 amino acids. The CDR3 nucleotides read TGTGCCAGCAGCGTAGGTCCAGGGATGAACACTGAAGCTTTCTTT. Translating gives CASSVGPGMNTEAFF.

The genes are TRBV4-1 and TRBJ2-3, with D possibly being TRBD1 or TRBD2 (6 bases each). From germline, CDR1 is MGHRA and CDR2 YSYEKL. This CDR3 comprises 15 residues. V lost 5 bases to trimming and J lost 0 bases, with 12 bases between them. The CDR3 sequence is CASSMTGASTDTQYF. Written as DNA, the CDR3 is TGCGCCAGCAGCATGACGGGGGCTAGCACAGATACGCAGTATTTT.

This sequence joins TRBV20-1 and TRBJ1-1, with unresolved D. Germline V gene lookup returns CDR1 DFQATT and CDR2 SNEGSKA (reference sequence). Trimming removed 5 bases from V and 4 bases from J, with 17 bases in between. The CDR3 is 14 amino acids. CDR3 coding DNA: TGCAGTGCTTCCACCAACAACTATCGCACTGAAGCTTTCTTT. It codes for CSASTNNYRTEAFF.

There are a few counts of this clonotype. The chain employs TRBV6-6 and TRBJ1-4; D is possibly TRBD1 (5 bases). Looked up from germline, CDR1 is MNHNY and CDR2 is SVGAGI (reference sequence). V was trimmed by 0 bases and J by 7 bases, leaving 9 bases between them. This CDR3 has 14 residues. The chain's CDR3 is CASSYSTVLEKLFF. In DNA form, the CDR3 reads TGTGCCAGCAGTTACTCGACAGTTCTTGAAAAACTGTTTTTT.

This clonotype has ten or more counts. The chain uses TRBV5-1 and TRBJ2-2; 9 nucleotides line up with TRBD1. Germline CDR1 reads SGHRS; CDR2 reads YFSETQ. CDR3 length: 15 amino acids. Losses at the gene ends were 1 base for V and 3 bases for J; bases not matched to a gene: 1. The CDR3 loop reads CASSLWTGDTGELFF. The CDR3 DNA reads as TGCGCCAGCAGCTTGTGGACAGGGGACACCGGGGAGCTGTTTTTT.

The chain has TRBV28 and TRBJ2-7; D ambiguous. The germline CDR1 and CDR2 sequences are MDHEN and SYDVKM. The CDR3 totals 13 residues. Trimming stripped 8 bases from V and 3 bases from J, with 14 bases between. The CDR3 region is CASRTLDHYEQYF. The CDR3 DNA sequence: TGTGCCAGCCGCACATTGGATCACTACGAGCAGTACTTC.

CDR3 region: CASSLAGGQNSEQFF. The CDR3 DNA is TGTGCCAGCAGCTTAGCGGGGGGGCAAAATAGTGAGCAGTTCTTC. The chain couples TRBV7-2 to TRBJ2-1; the D gene is possibly TRBD2 (7 bases). Per germline, CDR1 SGHTA and CDR2 FQGNSA. V lost 0 bases, J lost 9 bases, and 15 bases lay in between. The CDR3 totals 15 residues.

The chain carries TRBV5-1 and TRBJ2-5; D unresolved. Germline lookup yields CDR1 SGHRS and CDR2 YFSETQ. The CDR3 loop spans 13 amino acids. The ends were cut back, 6 bases at V and 4 bases at J, with 13 bases in the middle. The CDR3 nucleotides read TGCGCCAGCAAGGTAGAACCAAGAGAGACCCAGTACTTC. Translated, it gives CASKVEPRETQYF. The complete variable domain, with remaining parts taken from reference TRBV5-1 and TRBJ2-5, reads KAGVTQTPRYLIKTRGQQVTLSCSPISGHRSVSWYQQTPGQGLQFLFEYFSETQRNKGNFPGRFSGRQFSNSRSEMNVSTLELGDSALYLCASKVEPRETQYFGPGTRLLVL.

The chain joins TRBV11-3 to TRBJ2-5; D is unresolved. Germline CDR1 and CDR2: SGHNT and YENEEA. This CDR3 comprises 12 residues. V lost 5 bases to trimming and J lost 6 bases, with 10 bases between them. The CDR3 coding sequence is TGTGCCAGCAGCCCAAATGAGAAGACCCAGTACTTC. The encoded protein is CASSPNEKTQYF.

Here the CDR3 DNA reads TGCGCCAGCAGCCCTAGGGGGCTCGCCCAAGAGACCCAGTACTTC. Translation: CASSPRGLAQETQYF. The chain has TRBV5-1 and TRBJ2-5, with TRBD1 matching 7 bases. Unmatched junction bases numbered 7, after V lost 4 bases and J lost 1 base. This CDR3 has 15 residues. Germline CDR1 reads SGHRS; CDR2 reads YFSETQ.

The sample holds a few counts of this clonotype. The rearrangement joins TRBV7-9 to TRBJ1-2; 8 bases agree with TRBD1. The CDR3 has 13 residues. The J segment lost 7 bases and the V segment lost 4 bases, leaving 5 bases of the junction unmatched. Germline V gene lookup returns CDR1 SEHNR and CDR2 FQNEAQ (reference sequence). CDR3 loop: CASSSTGDFGYTF. The CDR3 DNA sequence: TGTGCCAGCAGCTCGACAGGGGATTTTGGCTACACCTTC.

V is TRBV4-3 and J is TRBJ1-1; no clear D gene. The CDR3 runs 15 residues. Looked up from germline, CDR1 is LGHNA and CDR2 is YSLEER. Trimming cost V 6 bases and J 1 base, with 15 bases left between them. The CDR3 loop is CASSHQLTENTEAFF. The CDR3 nucleotides read TGCGCCAGCAGTCACCAATTAACAGAGAACACTGAAGCTTTCTTT.

This clonotype showed up just a few times. The genes are TRBV20-1 and TRBJ1-6, with D uncertain. The germline CDR1 and CDR2 sequences are DFQATT and SNEGSKA (reference sequence). The length of the CDR3 is 12 residues. V dropped 3 bases and J dropped 8 bases, with 8 bases sitting between them. In DNA form, the CDR3 reads TGCAGTGCTAGGTCTTCTTATTCACCCCTCCACTTT. This gives the protein CSARSSYSPLHF.

The rearrangement uses TRBV15 and TRBJ2-7; D gene unclear. CDR1 is LNHNV, CDR2 YYDKDF, per germline (reference sequence). Trimming stripped 6 bases from V and 3 bases from J, with 9 bases between. The CDR3 spans 12 residues. The DNA for the CDR3 is TGTGCCACCAGTCAGACTGACTACGAGCAGTACTTC. Encoded protein: CATSQTDYEQYF.

CDR3 in DNA: TGTGCCAGCAGCTCCCCTCCGGGACCCACTAGAGGGGCCAACGTCCTGACTTTC. Protein: CASSSPPGPTRGANVLTF. The chain recombines TRBV7-9 with TRBJ2-6; D is perhaps TRBD1 or TRBD2 (5 bases each). This CDR3 contains 18 residues. V was pared by 4 bases and J by 4 bases, with 20 bases between. The germline gives CDR1 SEHNR, CDR2 FQNEAQ (reference sequence).

Of note for this clonotype: A junction end diverges from the germline sequence, so it may reflect a read error. V is TRBV19 and J is TRBJ2-7, with 7 nucleotides matching TRBD1. This CDR3 has 12 amino acids. In germline, CDR1 is LNHDA, CDR2 SQIVND (reference sequence). The CDR3 region is CTSAQGTHEQYF. The CDR3 DNA is TGTACCAGCGCACAGGGGACACACGAGCAGTACTTC.

The gene calls are TRBV11-2 and TRBJ2-1; TRBD1 might be the D (6 bases). The J call may not be correct, given that the DNA end is closer to TRBJ2-7. Germline V gene lookup returns CDR1 SGHAT and CDR2 FQNNGV. This CDR3 is built from 13 residues. The CDR3 sequence is CASSYRDAYEQYF. CDR3 bases: TGTGCCAGCAGCTACAGGGACGCCTACGAGCAGTACTTC.

This clonotype has only a few counts. The chain recombines TRBV12-3 or TRBV12-4 with TRBJ1-2; D is perhaps TRBD1 (5 bases). This CDR3 region has 14 residues. Trimming cost V 6 bases and J 8 bases, with 19 bases left between them. The CDR3 DNA follows: TGTGCCAGCAGGGATCAGGGTAATGGAGCCGGCTACACCTTC. It translates to CASRDQGNGAGYTF.

This clonotype has only a few counts. J is TRBJ2-1 and V is TRBV12-3 or TRBV12-4; 9 bases agree with TRBD2. Trimming removed 3 bases from V and 8 bases from J; junction bases left unmatched: 8. This CDR3 comprises 15 residues. CDR3 loop: CASSFGVAGVYEQFF. For the CDR3, the DNA is TGTGCCAGCAGTTTTGGGGTAGCGGGGGTCTATGAGCAGTTCTTC.

To note about this clonotype: Sequence at one end of the junction differs from germline and may be a read error. This chain uses TRBV6-2 or TRBV6-3 with TRBJ2-7; D uncertain. This CDR3 is built from 14 residues. Germline CDR1 is MNHEY and CDR2 is SVGEGT. The CDR3 is CASSDQDPSSEQYF. The CDR3, as DNA: TGTGCCAGCAGCGACCAGGATCCCTCCTCCGAGCAGTACTTC.

The chain's CDR3 is CASSLAGGDQYEQYF. CDR3 nucleotides: TGTGCCAGCAGCTTAGCAGGCGGGGATCAATACGAGCAGTACTTC. V is TRBV7-2 and J is TRBJ2-5, with D maybe TRBD2 (6 bases). Near its end, the DNA agrees better with TRBJ2-7, so the J call may be wrong. CDR1 and CDR2 from the germline V gene are SGHTA and FQGNSA. This CDR3 comprises 15 residues.

In this sample, this clonotype turned up a few times. V and J are TRBV20-1 and TRBJ2-1; D gene ambiguous. Trimming stripped 3 bases from V and 0 bases from J, with 12 bases between. Germline loops: CDR1 DFQATT, CDR2 SNEGSKA (reference sequence). The CDR3 has 15 amino acids. CDR3 region: CSASPAELSYNEQFF. The CDR3 DNA follows: TGCAGTGCTAGCCCCGCGGAGCTCTCCTACAATGAGCAGTTCTTC.

This clonotype was observed a single time. V and J are TRBV7-9 and TRBJ2-5; D gene ambiguous. The CDR3 runs to 14 residues. CDR1 and CDR2 from the germline V gene are SEHNR and FQNEAQ (reference sequence). Trimming removed 5 bases from V and 2 bases from J, with 12 bases in between. This chain's CDR3 is CASSKLMEQETQYF. The CDR3 DNA is TGTGCCAGCAGCAAACTTATGGAGCAAGAGACCCAGTACTTC.

This chain joins TRBV9 and TRBJ2-1; the D is unclear. CDR1 SGDLS and CDR2 YYNGEE come from the germline V gene. The V and J ends lost 3 bases and 5 bases respectively, with 9 bases between them. This CDR3 is 13 amino acids long. The chain's CDR3 is CASSAGPHNEQFF. The CDR3 nucleotides are TGTGCCAGCAGCGCCGGACCTCACAATGAGCAGTTCTTC.